One and the same sample provided the 14 T cell receptor beta chains below, sequenced in a study of cytomegalovirus exposure and HLA in healthy donors. 13 Jbeta primers and 60 Vbeta primers were used for the PCR. Sequencing was performed with immunoSEQ multiplex PCR; in TCRdb, only in-frame clones are kept and a portion is missing. The table includes roughly 140,000 clones, more than 65% detected once. The source material was PBMCs. The origin of the receptors is a young man in good health and CMV-seropositive.

This chain links TRBV18 with TRBJ1-2, with no clear D. V lost 6 bases and J 5 bases, leaving 10 bases between the germline ends. There are 12 residues in the CDR3. The germline gives CDR1 KGHSH, CDR2 LQKENI. The DNA of the CDR3 is TGTGCCAGCTCTCCGGACTTGTATGGCTACACCTTC. This gives the protein CASSPDLYGYTF.

CDR3 amino acids: CAWSLAGGAGNTIYF. The CDR3, as DNA: TGTGCCTGGAGTTTGGCAGGGGGCGCGGGAAACACCATATATTTT. The chain employs TRBV30 and TRBJ1-3; 8 bases agree with TRBD1. The CDR3 has 15 amino acids. Germline CDR1 GTSNPN, CDR2 SVGIG (reference sequence). The J segment lost 4 bases and the V segment lost 2 bases, leaving 7 bases of the junction unmatched. The full variable domain, its missing parts supplied by reference TRBV30 and TRBJ1-3, is SQTIHQWPATLVQPVGSPLSLECTVEGTSNPNLYWYRQAAGRGLQLLFYSVGIGQISSEVPQNLSASRPQDRQFILSSKKLLLSDSGFYLCAWSLAGGAGNTIYFGEGSWLTVV.

The chain carries TRBV5-1 and TRBJ2-5, with D maybe TRBD2 (5 bases). The CDR3 totals 15 residues. Germline V gene sequence: CDR1 SGHRS, CDR2 YFSETQ. The V end lost 2 bases, the J end lost 4 bases, and 15 bases lay between the germline ends. In DNA, the CDR3 is TGCGCCAGCAGCTTCGGTGGGGAGAGCTTAGAGACCCAGTACTTC. Its translation is CASSFGGESLETQYF.

This clone was counted once. The CDR3, as DNA: TGTGCCATCAGGGGAGCGGGCACCTCCTACGAGCAGTACTTC. Its translation: CAIRGAGTSYEQYF. J is TRBJ2-5 and V is TRBV10-3; a weak D match, TRBD2 (6 bases). The DNA end is more similar to TRBJ2-7, so the J call may be wrong. Germline CDR1 reads ENHRY; CDR2 reads SYGVKD. The CDR3 loop spans 14 amino acids.

J is TRBJ1-6 and V is TRBV5-1; tentative D call: TRBD1 (6 bases). CDR3 length equals 15 residues. In germline, CDR1 is SGHRS, CDR2 YFSETQ. Trimming removed 5 bases at V and 5 bases at J, with 14 bases between. The chain's CDR3 is CASRVRGEHNSPLHF. The CDR3 DNA reads TGCGCCAGCAGGGTCAGGGGCGAACATAATTCACCCCTCCACTTT. Filled out from reference TRBV5-1 and TRBJ1-6, the complete variable domain reads KAGVTQTPRYLIKTRGQQVTLSCSPISGHRSVSWYQQTPGQGLQFLFEYFSETQRNKGNFPGRFSGRQFSNSRSEMNVSTLELGDSALYLCASRVRGEHNSPLHFGNGTRLTVT.

The chain has TRBV7-9 and TRBJ1-2; D might be TRBD1 (6 bases). Trimming stripped 7 bases from V and 4 bases from J, with 13 bases between. The V gene's germline CDR1 is SEHNR and CDR2 FQNEAQ (reference sequence). This CDR3 contains 13 residues. The DNA of the CDR3 is TGTGCCAGCATTCTAGTGACAGGCTATGGCTACACCTTC. Residues: CASILVTGYGYTF.

In DNA form, the CDR3 reads TGTGCCAGCTCCCCTCGTCAGGGGGAAGCTTTCTTT. Its protein product is CASSPRQGEAFF. V and J are TRBV18 and TRBJ1-1; TRBD1 is a possible D gene (6 bases). Deletions cut 6 bases from V and 8 bases from J, with 13 bases between. CDR1 KGHSH and CDR2 LQKENI come from the germline V gene. This CDR3 spans 12 amino acids.

The table lists this clone with a count of one. The chain combines TRBV5-1 with TRBJ1-4, with TRBD1 as a possible D gene (5 bases). V shed 0 bases and J shed 3 bases, with 6 bases lying between them. This CDR3 comprises 14 residues. From germline, CDR1 is SGHRS and CDR2 YFSETQ. CDR3 DNA sequence: TGCGCCAGCAGCTTGGCGGGGGCTAATGAAAAACTGTTTTTT. It yields the protein CASSLAGANEKLFF.

J is TRBJ2-1 and V is TRBV28; a weak D match, TRBD2 (7 bases). Looked up from germline, CDR1 is MDHEN and CDR2 is SYDVKM. The CDR3 contains 15 residues. Trimming removed 2 bases from V and 4 bases from J, with 12 bases in between. CDR3 in amino acids: CASSLAGAQYNEQFF. DNA of the CDR3: TGTGCCAGCAGTTTAGCGGGGGCTCAGTACAATGAGCAGTTCTTC.

V gene TRBV23-1 combines with J gene TRBJ2-4; no firm D call. Being an ORF, TRBV23-1 has a function that is uncertain. The V and J ends lost 4 bases and 7 bases respectively, with 14 bases between them. The CDR3 consists of 14 residues. The CDR3 DNA reads as TGCGCCAGCAGTCGTCTAGGTCTCGGTAACATTCAGTACTTC. As protein: CASSRLGLGNIQYF.

This CDR3 reads CASSVPWDRWNTGELFF. CDR3 DNA: TGTGCCAGCAGCGTCCCCTGGGACAGGTGGAACACCGGGGAGCTGTTTTTT. The chain combines TRBV7-2 with TRBJ2-2; 8 nucleotides align to TRBD1. CDR3 length: 17 residues. Per the germline V gene, CDR1 is SGHTA and CDR2 is FQGNSA. With 5 bases clipped from V and 1 base from J, the junction kept 9 bases outside the gene matches.

The genes are TRBV19 and TRBJ1-2; 7 positions match TRBD1. The V gene end was trimmed by 5 bases and the J gene end by 7 bases; junction bases not matched to a gene: 7. Germline CDR1 reads LNHDA; CDR2 reads SQIVND (reference sequence). The CDR3 extends over 13 amino acids. This CDR3 reads CASSERQGFGYTF. CDR3 bases: TGTGCCAGTAGTGAACGACAGGGCTTTGGCTACACCTTC.

The chain links TRBV4-1 to TRBJ2-4; 11 positions match TRBD2. V was pared by 7 bases and J by 6 bases, with 2 bases of the junction left unmatched. Germline values: CDR1 MGHRA, CDR2 YSYEKL. CDR3 length: 13 residues. The CDR3 DNA reads TGCGCCAGCAAAGGACTAGCGGGAAACATTCAGTACTTC. Protein: CASKGLAGNIQYF.

This sequence joins TRBV28 and TRBJ2-7; TRBD2 matches at 10 bases. V dropped 5 bases and J dropped 2; count of bases not matched to a gene: 9. The CDR3 has 16 amino acids. In germline, CDR1 is MDHEN, CDR2 SYDVKM. This CDR3 reads CASSPPRLAGTYEQYF. In nucleotides, the CDR3 is TGTGCCAGCAGTCCCCCGCGACTAGCGGGTACCTACGAGCAGTACTTC.